This T cell receptor (beta chain) was captured by sequencing in a study of T cells in localized non-small cell lung cancer. CDR1 is LGHNA, CDR2 YSLEER, per germline. The ends lost 4 bases at V and 8 bases at J; junction bases unmatched: 9. The CDR3 spans 14 residues. This clone was observed a few times. Assay used: immunoSEQ multiplex PCR; TCRdb lists only in-frame clones, some missing. The sample records about 61,000 clones, roughly 90% being singletons. This TCR was sampled from a man aged 40-75 years with stage I squamous cell lung carcinoma. This specimen consisted of peripheral blood, obtained before any cancer treatment. V and J are TRBV4-3 and TRBJ1-2; 8 bases line up with TRBD1. CDR3 in amino acids: CASSRLGQGMGYTF. The DNA of the CDR3 is TGCGCCAGCAGCCGCCTCGGACAGGGTATGGGCTACACCTTC.